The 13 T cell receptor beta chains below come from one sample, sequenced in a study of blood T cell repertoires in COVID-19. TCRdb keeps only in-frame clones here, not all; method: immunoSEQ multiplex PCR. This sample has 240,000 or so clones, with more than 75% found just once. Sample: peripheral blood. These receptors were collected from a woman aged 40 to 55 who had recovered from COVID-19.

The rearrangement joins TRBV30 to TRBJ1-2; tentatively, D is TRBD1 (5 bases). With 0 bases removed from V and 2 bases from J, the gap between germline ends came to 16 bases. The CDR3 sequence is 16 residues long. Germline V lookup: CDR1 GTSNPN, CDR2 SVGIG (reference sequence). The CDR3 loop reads CAWSVRPRQRNYGYTF. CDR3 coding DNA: TGTGCCTGGAGTGTCCGACCCCGACAGCGAAACTATGGCTACACCTTC.

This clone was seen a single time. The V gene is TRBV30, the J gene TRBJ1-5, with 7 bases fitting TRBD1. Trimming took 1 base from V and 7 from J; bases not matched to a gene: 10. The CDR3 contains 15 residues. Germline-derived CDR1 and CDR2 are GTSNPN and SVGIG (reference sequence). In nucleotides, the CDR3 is TGTGCCTGGAGTGAGAGTAGGCAGGGGGTCCAGCCCCAGCATTTT. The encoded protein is CAWSESRQGVQPQHF.

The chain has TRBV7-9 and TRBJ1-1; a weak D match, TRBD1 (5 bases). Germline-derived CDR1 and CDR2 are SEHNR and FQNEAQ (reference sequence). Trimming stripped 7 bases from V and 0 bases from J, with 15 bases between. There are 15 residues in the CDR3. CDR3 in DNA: TGTGCCAGCACCCTCGTGGGGCACCTGAACACTGAAGCTTTCTTT. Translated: CASTLVGHLNTEAFF. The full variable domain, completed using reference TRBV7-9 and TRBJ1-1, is DTGVSQNPRHKITKRGQNVTFRCDPISEHNRLYWYRQTLGQGPEFLTYFQNEAQLEKSRLLSDRFSAERPKGSFSTLEIQRTEQGDSAMYLCASTLVGHLNTEAFFGQGTRLTVV.

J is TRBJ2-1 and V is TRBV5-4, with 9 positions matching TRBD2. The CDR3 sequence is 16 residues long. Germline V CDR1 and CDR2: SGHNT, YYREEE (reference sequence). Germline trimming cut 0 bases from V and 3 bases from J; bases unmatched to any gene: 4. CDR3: CASSLVGREGYNEQFF. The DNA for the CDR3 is TGTGCCAGCAGCTTGGTCGGGCGGGAGGGCTACAATGAGCAGTTCTTC.

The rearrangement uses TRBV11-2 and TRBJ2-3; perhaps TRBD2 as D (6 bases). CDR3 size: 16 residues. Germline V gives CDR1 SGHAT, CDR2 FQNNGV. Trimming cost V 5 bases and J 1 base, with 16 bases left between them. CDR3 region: CASSPWGGARTDTQYF. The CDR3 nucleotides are TGTGCCAGCAGCCCCTGGGGCGGGGCCCGCACAGATACGCAGTATTTT.

Written as DNA, the CDR3 is TGTGCCAGCAGCCCCGGACAGGGAAGGGATACGCAGTATTTT. As protein: CASSPGQGRDTQYF. The chain links TRBV6-5 to TRBJ2-3, with 8 bases matching TRBD1. CDR3 size: 14 residues. The ends lost 6 bases at V and 6 bases at J; junction bases unmatched: 8. Germline V gives CDR1 MNHEY, CDR2 SVGAGI.

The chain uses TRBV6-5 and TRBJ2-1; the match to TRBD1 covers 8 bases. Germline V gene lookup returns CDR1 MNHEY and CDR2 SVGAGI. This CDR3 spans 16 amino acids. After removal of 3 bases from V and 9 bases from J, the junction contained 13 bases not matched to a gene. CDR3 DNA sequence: TGTGCCAGCAGTTATGGGCAGGGGGCGGGCCGGGGTGAGCAGTTCTTC. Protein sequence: CASSYGQGAGRGEQFF.

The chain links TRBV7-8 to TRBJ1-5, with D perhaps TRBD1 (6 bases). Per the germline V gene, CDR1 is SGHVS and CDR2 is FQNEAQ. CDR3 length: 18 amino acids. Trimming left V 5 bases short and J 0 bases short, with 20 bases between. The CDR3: CASSQAPPGQYSNQPQHF. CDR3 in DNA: TGTGCCAGCAGCCAAGCCCCTCCGGGACAATATAGCAATCAGCCCCAGCATTTT.

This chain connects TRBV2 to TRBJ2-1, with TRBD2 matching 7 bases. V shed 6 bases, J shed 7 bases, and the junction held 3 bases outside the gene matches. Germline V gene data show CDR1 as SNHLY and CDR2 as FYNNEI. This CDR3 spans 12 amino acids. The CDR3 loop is CASRGGRNEQFF. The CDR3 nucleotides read TGTGCCAGCAGGGGAGGGCGGAATGAGCAGTTCTTC.

The CDR3 DNA reads TGTGCCATCAGCCCCTCGCGGGACGCCACTGAAGCTTTCTTT. Translated: CAISPSRDATEAFF. This rearrangement joins TRBV10-3 to TRBJ1-1; D perhaps matches TRBD1 (5 bases). CDR1 is ENHRY and CDR2 is SYGVKD in the germline V gene. This CDR3 spans 14 amino acids. Trimming shortened V by 6 bases and J by 4 bases, and 15 bases separated the two germline ends.

The CDR3 DNA follows: TGTGCCAGCTCACCCAGGGGGGCTGGAAACACCATATATTTT. Amino acid sequence: CASSPRGAGNTIYF. The V and J genes are TRBV18 and TRBJ1-3; 7 bases map to TRBD1. The J segment lost 2 bases and the V segment lost 3 bases, leaving 1 base of the junction unmatched. Germline CDR1 KGHSH, CDR2 LQKENI. CDR3 length: 14 residues.

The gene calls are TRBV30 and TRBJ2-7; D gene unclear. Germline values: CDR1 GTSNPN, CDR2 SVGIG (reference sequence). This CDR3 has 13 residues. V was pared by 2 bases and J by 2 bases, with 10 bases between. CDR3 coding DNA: TGTGCCTGGAGTCGGCAGGCAACCTACGAGCAGTACTTC. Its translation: CAWSRQATYEQYF.

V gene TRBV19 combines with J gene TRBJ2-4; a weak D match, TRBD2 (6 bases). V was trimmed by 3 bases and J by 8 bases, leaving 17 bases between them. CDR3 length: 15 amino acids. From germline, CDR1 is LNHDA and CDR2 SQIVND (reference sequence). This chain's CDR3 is CASSIGGSPGDIQYF. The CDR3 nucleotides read TGTGCCAGTAGTATCGGGGGTAGCCCTGGGGACATTCAGTACTTC.